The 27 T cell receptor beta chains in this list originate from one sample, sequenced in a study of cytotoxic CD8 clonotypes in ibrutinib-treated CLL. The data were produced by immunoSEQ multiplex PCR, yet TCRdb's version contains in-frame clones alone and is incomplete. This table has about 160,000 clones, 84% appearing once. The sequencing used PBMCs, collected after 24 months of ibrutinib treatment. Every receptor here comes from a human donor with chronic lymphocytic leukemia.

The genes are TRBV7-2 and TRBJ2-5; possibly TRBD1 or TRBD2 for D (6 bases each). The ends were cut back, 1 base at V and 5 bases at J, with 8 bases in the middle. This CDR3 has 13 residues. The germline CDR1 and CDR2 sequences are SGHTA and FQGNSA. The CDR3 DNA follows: TGTGCCAGCAGCTTAGAAGGGGGGGAGACCCAGTACTTC. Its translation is CASSLEGGETQYF.

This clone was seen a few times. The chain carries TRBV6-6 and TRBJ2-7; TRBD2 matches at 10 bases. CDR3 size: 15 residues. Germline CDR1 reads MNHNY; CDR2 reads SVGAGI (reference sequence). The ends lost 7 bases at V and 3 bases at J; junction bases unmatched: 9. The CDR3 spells CASTQREGNFYEQYF. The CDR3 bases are TGTGCCAGCACGCAGCGGGAGGGAAATTTCTACGAGCAGTACTTC.

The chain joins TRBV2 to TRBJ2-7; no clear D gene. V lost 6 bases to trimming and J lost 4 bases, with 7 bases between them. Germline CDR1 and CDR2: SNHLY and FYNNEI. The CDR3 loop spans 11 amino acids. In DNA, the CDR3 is TGTGCCAGCAGGCTGGGTTACGAGCAGTACTTC. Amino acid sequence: CASRLGYEQYF.

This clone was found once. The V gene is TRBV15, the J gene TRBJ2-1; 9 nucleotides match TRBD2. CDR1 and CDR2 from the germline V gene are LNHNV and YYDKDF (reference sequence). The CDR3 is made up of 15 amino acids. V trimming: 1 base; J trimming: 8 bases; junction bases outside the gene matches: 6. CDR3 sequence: CATSRVGSGRHEQFF. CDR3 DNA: TGTGCCACCAGCAGAGTAGGTAGCGGGAGACATGAGCAGTTCTTC.

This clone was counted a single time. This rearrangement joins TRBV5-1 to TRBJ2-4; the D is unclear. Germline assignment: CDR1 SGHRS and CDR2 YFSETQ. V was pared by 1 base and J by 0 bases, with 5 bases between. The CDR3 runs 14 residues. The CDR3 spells CASSLPLAKNIQYF. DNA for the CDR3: TGCGCCAGCAGCTTGCCTCTAGCCAAAAACATTCAGTACTTC.

The CDR3 bases are TGTGCCATCAGATCTAGGTTGGACTACGAGCAGTACTTC. It encodes CAIRSRLDYEQYF. This chain connects TRBV10-3 to TRBJ2-7; no firm D call. The CDR3 loop spans 13 amino acids. V was shortened by 6 bases and J by 3 bases, with 12 bases between the two germline ends. The germline V gene has CDR1 ENHRY and CDR2 SYGVKD.

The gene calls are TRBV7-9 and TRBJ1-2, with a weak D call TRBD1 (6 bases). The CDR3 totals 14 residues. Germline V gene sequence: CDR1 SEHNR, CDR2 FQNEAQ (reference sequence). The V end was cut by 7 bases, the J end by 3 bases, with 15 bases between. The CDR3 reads CASKGGSGDYGYTF. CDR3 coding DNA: TGTGCCAGCAAAGGGGGATCGGGGGACTATGGCTACACCTTC.

The CDR3 sequence: CAWSAITGLYQPQHF. The CDR3 nucleotides read TGTGCCTGGAGCGCAATTACAGGCCTTTATCAGCCCCAGCATTTT. The chain couples TRBV30 to TRBJ1-5; tentative D call: TRBD1 (5 bases). CDR3 length: 15 residues. Germline V gene sequence: CDR1 GTSNPN, CDR2 SVGIG (reference sequence). Trimming removed 3 bases from V and 5 bases from J, with 17 bases in between.

CDR3 sequence reads: CASSLNSGYNSPLHF. CDR3 in DNA: TGCGCCAGCAGCTTGAATTCAGGGTACAATTCACCCCTCCACTTT. The chain carries TRBV5-1 and TRBJ1-6; D is perhaps TRBD1 (5 bases). Trimming removed 1 base from V and 7 bases from J, with 12 bases in between. CDR1 and CDR2 from the germline V gene are SGHRS and YFSETQ. CDR3 length: 15 residues. Full variable domain (remainder filled in from reference TRBV5-1 and TRBJ1-6): KAGVTQTPRYLIKTRGQQVTLSCSPISGHRSVSWYQQTPGQGLQFLFEYFSETQRNKGNFPGRFSGRQFSNSRSEMNVSTLELGDSALYLCASSLNSGYNSPLHFGNGTRLTVT.

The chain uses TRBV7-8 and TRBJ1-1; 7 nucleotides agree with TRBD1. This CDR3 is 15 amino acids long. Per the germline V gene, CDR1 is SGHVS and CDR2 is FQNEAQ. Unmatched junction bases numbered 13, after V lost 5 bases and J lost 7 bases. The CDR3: CASSLGQVLEVEAFF. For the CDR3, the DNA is TGTGCCAGCAGCCTCGGACAGGTACTAGAAGTTGAAGCTTTCTTT.

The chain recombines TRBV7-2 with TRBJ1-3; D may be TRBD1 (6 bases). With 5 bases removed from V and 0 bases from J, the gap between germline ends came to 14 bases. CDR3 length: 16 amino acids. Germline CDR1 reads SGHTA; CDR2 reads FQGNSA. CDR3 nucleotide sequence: TGTGCCAGCAGCGCAGAACAGGGAGTCTCTGGAAACACCATATATTTT. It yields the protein CASSAEQGVSGNTIYF.

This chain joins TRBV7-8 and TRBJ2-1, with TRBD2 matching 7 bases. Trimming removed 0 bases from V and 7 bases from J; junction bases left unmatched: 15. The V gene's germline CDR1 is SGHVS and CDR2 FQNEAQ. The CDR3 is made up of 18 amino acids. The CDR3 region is CASSLARRIGGSVNEQFF. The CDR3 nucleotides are TGTGCCAGCAGCTTAGCGAGGAGAATAGGCGGGAGTGTGAATGAGCAGTTCTTC.

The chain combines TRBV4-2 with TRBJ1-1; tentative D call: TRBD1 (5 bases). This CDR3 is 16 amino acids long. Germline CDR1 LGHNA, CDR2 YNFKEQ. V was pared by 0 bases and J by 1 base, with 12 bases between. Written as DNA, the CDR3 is TGTGCCAGCAGCCAAGATTTTGGGGGTTCGAACACTGAAGCTTTCTTT. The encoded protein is CASSQDFGGSNTEAFF.

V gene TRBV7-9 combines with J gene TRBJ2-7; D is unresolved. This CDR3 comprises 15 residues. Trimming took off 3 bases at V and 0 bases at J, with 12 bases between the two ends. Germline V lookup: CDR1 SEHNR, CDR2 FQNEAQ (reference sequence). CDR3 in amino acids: CASSFTPSTSYEQYF. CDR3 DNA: TGTGCCAGCAGCTTCACCCCTTCTACCTCCTACGAGCAGTACTTC.

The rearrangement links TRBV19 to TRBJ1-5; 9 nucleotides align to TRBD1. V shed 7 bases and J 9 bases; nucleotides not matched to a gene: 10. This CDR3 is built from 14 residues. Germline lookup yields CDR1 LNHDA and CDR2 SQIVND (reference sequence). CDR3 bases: TGTGCCAGTAAAAACCGGGGGACAGGGTGGCCCCAGCATTTT. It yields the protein CASKNRGTGWPQHF. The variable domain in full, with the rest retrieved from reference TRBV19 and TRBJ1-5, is DGGITQSPKYLFRKEGQNVTLSCEQNLNHDAMYWYRQDPGQGLRLIYYSQIVNDFQKGDIAEGYSVSREKKESFPLTVTSAQKNPTAFYLCASKNRGTGWPQHFGDGTRLSIL.

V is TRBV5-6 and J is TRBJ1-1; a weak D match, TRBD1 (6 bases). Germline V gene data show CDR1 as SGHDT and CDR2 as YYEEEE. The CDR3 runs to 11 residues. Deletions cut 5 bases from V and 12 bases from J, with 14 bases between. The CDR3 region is CASSADRTTFF. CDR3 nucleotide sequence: TGTGCCAGCAGTGCTGACAGGACGACTTTCTTT.

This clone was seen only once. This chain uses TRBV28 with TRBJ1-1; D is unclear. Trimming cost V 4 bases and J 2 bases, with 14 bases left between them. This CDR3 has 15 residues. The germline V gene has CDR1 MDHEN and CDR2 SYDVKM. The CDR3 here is CASSSGPTRNTEAFF. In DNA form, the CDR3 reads TGTGCCAGCAGTTCCGGCCCTACAAGAAACACTGAAGCTTTCTTT.

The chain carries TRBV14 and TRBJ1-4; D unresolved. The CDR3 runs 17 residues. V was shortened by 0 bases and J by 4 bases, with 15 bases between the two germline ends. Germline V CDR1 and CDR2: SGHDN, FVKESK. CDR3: CASSQDIVRTGNEKLFF. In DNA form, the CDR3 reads TGTGCCAGCAGCCAAGACATCGTGAGGACGGGTAATGAAAAACTGTTTTTT.

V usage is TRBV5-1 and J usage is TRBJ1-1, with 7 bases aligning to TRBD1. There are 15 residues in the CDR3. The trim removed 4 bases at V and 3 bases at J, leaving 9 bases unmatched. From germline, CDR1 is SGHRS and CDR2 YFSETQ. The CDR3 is CASSLTQGRHTEAFF. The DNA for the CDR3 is TGCGCCAGCAGCCTAACACAGGGGAGGCACACTGAAGCTTTCTTT.

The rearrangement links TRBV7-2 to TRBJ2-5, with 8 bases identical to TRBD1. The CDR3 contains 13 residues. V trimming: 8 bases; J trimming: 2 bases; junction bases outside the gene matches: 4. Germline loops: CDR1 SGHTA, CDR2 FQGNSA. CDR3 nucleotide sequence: TGTGCCAGCGCTAGGGACAGGCAAGAGACCCAGTACTTC. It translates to CASARDRQETQYF. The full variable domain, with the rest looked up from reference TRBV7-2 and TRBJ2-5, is GAGVSQSPSNKVTEKGKDVELRCDPISGHTALYWYRQSLGQGLEFLIYFQGNSAPDKSGLPSDRFSAERTGGSVSTLTIQRTQQEDSAVYLCASARDRQETQYFGPGTRLLVL.

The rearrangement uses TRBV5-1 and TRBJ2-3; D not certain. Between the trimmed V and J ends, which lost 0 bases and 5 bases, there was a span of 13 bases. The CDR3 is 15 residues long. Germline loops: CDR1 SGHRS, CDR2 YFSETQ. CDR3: CASSLDSPARDTQYF. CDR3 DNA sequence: TGCGCCAGCAGCTTGGACAGCCCCGCTAGAGATACGCAGTATTTT. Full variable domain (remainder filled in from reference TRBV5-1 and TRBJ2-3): KAGVTQTPRYLIKTRGQQVTLSCSPISGHRSVSWYQQTPGQGLQFLFEYFSETQRNKGNFPGRFSGRQFSNSRSEMNVSTLELGDSALYLCASSLDSPARDTQYFGPGTRLTVL.

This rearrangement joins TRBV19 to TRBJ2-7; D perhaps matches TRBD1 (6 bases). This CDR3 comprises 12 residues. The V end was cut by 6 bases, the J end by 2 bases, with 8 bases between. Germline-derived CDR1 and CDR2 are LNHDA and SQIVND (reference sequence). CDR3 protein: CASSQGTYEQYF. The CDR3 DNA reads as TGTGCCAGTAGCCAGGGGACCTACGAGCAGTACTTC.

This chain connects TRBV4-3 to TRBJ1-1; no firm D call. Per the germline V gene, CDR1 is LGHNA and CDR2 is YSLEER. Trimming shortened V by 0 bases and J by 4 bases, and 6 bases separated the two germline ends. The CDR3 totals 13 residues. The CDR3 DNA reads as TGCGCCAGCAGCCAAGAATTCATCACTGAAGCTTTCTTT. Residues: CASSQEFITEAFF.

CDR3 in amino acids: CASSPQGGSMNTEAFF. The CDR3 DNA reads as TGTGCCAGCAGCCCACAAGGGGGTAGTATGAACACTGAAGCTTTCTTT. This sequence joins TRBV7-9 and TRBJ1-1, with D possibly being TRBD1 (6 bases). Germline V gene sequence: CDR1 SEHNR, CDR2 FQNEAQ (reference sequence). The CDR3 covers 16 residues. The V end lost 5 bases, the J end lost 0 bases, and 16 bases lay between the germline ends. The entire variable domain, with the rest obtained from reference TRBV7-9 and TRBJ1-1, is as follows: DTGVSQNPRHKITKRGQNVTFRCDPISEHNRLYWYRQTLGQGPEFLTYFQNEAQLEKSRLLSDRFSAERPKGSFSTLEIQRTEQGDSAMYLCASSPQGGSMNTEAFFGQGTRLTVV.

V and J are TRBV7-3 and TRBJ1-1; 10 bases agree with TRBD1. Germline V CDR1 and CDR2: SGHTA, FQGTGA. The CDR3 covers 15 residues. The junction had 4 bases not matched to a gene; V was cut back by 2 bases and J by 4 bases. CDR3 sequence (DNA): TGTGCCAGCAGCTTAGATGGGACAGGGGTCACTGAAGCTTTCTTT. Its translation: CASSLDGTGVTEAFF.

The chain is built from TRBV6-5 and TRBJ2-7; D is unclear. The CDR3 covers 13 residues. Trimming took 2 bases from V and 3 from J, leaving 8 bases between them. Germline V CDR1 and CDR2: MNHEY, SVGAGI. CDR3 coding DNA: TGTGCCAGCAGTTACCTTAGAGGCTACGAGCAGTACTTC. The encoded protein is CASSYLRGYEQYF.

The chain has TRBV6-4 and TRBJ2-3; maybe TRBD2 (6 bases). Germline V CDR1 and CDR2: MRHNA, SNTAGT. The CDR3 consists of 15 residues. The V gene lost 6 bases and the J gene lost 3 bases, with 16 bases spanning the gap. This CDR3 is CASRPGQAGTDTQYF. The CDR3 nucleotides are TGTGCCAGCAGGCCCGGGCAGGCGGGGACAGATACGCAGTATTTT.